What follows is one TCR beta chain and its context. Its antigen is not yet known. There are no base qualities to consult, and no much larger clone falls within one base. The source of the sample is a study of glioma-infiltrating T cells listed by TCRdb under 2016. With respect to the entire study: The low-grade gliomas were WHO grade II oligodendrogliomas or astrocytomas, while the glioblastomas were WHO grade IV tumors sampled at initial diagnosis rather than at recurrent diagnosis. To measure how far tissue and blood T-cell populations diverged, each tissue-infiltrating repertoire was compared against the peripheral blood repertoire of the same patient. Three low-grade glioma patients, roughly 8 primary glioblastoma patients and three non-glioma patients contributing non-neoplastic brain tissue were included in the paired cohort. Blood libraries targeted about 4.5- to 11-fold sequencing coverage of about a million peripheral T cells. Glioma tissue, non-neoplastic brain tissue and matched peripheral blood mononuclear cells were used as sources from which TCR alpha- and beta-chain repertoires were sequenced. Dexamethasone was administered to glioma patients for six or fewer days before surgery. What the authors observed across the whole study: Very few CDR3 sequences were shared between tissue and blood, attributed to high CDR3 diversity and limited sampling. VJ-independent divergence between tissue and blood was found to be below expectation in non-neoplastic patients but above expectation in all gliomas, particularly low-grade gliomas. A signature set of shared blood CDR3 motifs marked patients with low tissue-blood divergence and was depleted in highly divergent patients. Group comparisons rested on small numbers: three non-neoplastic, three low-grade glioma and several glioblastoma patients.

Spanning cysteine to phenylalanine, the CDR3 consists of 13 amino acids. Left in the record is the CDR3 DNA by itself, 39 bases read in frame from the first base. CDR1 LGHNA and CDR2 YNFKEQ were looked up in the germline V gene. At the junction V is shortened by 1 base and J by 3 bases, with 6 bases in between. TCR alpha and beta CDR3 regions were amplified with the iRepertoire nested amplicon-rescue multiplex PCR (arm-PCR) platform from RNA. The input for one-step reverse transcription and amplification was about 85-400 ng of either tissue mRNA or PBMC total RNA. Following bead purification, Illumina adapters were added by a secondary multiplex PCR, and the libraries were gel-purified between 200 and 400 bp. Demultiplexing relied on internal 6-nucleotide barcodes carried by the libraries. Sequencing of libraries was performed on an Illumina MiSeq with 2x220 or 2x250 nucleotide paired-end reads. In the original analysis: FLASH 1.2.11 was used to merge paired reads, and BWA-MEM then aligned the reads to the GRCh37 human genome before TRA and TRB reads were extracted. V and J assignment used an IMGT-derived reference of cassette sequences and CDR3 motifs that included pseudogenes. Reads were translated in three frames, and productive CDR3s were defined as those with a C...FGXG motif and no stop codons. Unique combinations of V-J cassette pair and CDR3 amino acid sequence were defined as clonotypes. Reads were filtered by Hamming distance, thresholded by each sample's sequence error rate in mapped regions. TCRdb passed the public sequencing reads through fastp at Q25 and MiXCR, retaining productive beta sequences. Each CDR3 protein appears once, grouped with its most common genes and DNA. The V and J calls were not made by the authors but by TCRdb's processing. The sample table lists 300,000 to 450,000 distinct CDR3 sequences, roughly two fifths of them with a count of one. 12% of the sample comes from the top ten.

Surgical brain or tumor specimens were cryofrozen in liquid nitrogen immediately after resection, and peripheral blood cells were collected concurrently. This sequence was found in a human donor with low-grade glioma or glioblastoma, undergoing nonglioma brain surgery, or in good health (not recorded which). The chain is assembled from TRBV4-2 and TRBJ1-2, with the D gene not clear enough to name. Sequences were obtained from glioma tissue, nonneoplastic brain tissue, or PBMCs (not recorded which). The nucleotides are TGTGCCAGCAGCCAAGGAGGTGACTATGGCTACACCTTC. This yields the protein CASSQGGDYGYTF.